Each of the 4 T cell receptor beta chains below was sequenced from the same sample in a study of blood T cell repertoires in COVID-19. Assay: immunoSEQ multiplex PCR; the TCRdb copy retains only in-frame clones and omits some. This table holds about 150,000 clones, around four fifths found once. Specimen: PBMCs or T cells enriched from blood (not recorded which). The receptors shown here come from a middle-aged woman who had recovered from COVID-19.

The chain is built from TRBV29-1 and TRBJ2-1, with TRBD1 matching over 8 bases. Per the germline V gene, CDR1 is SQVTM and CDR2 is ANQGSEA. The CDR3 is 12 amino acids. V was pared by 7 bases and J by 5 bases, with 4 bases of the junction left unmatched. The CDR3 DNA sequence: TGCAGCGCGGACAGGGCCGACAATGAGCAGTTCTTC. The encoded protein is CSADRADNEQFF.

The genes are TRBV9 and TRBJ2-7; perhaps TRBD1 as D (5 bases). V was clipped by 4 bases and J by 0 bases, with 14 bases between them. Germline V gives CDR1 SGDLS, CDR2 YYNGEE. The CDR3 is made up of 15 amino acids. CDR3 sequence (DNA): TGTGCCAGCAGCTTCGACACAGGCGGCTCCTACGAGCAGTACTTC. Its protein product is CASSFDTGGSYEQYF.

The gene calls are TRBV2 and TRBJ1-2; D perhaps matches TRBD1 (5 bases). Germline V CDR1 and CDR2: SNHLY, FYNNEI. The CDR3 spans 13 residues. The V end lost 5 bases, the J end lost 4 bases, and 11 bases lay between the germline ends. The chain's CDR3 is CASSSDSSYGYTF. The CDR3 DNA is TGTGCCAGCAGTTCTGACAGTAGCTATGGCTACACCTTC.

This rearrangement joins TRBV27 to TRBJ1-1; no reliable D call. V lost 4 bases to trimming and J lost 4 bases, with 10 bases between them. Germline V CDR1 and CDR2: MNHEY, SMNVEV (reference sequence). The CDR3 covers 13 residues. The CDR3 coding sequence is TGTGCCAGCAGTTCCTTCGGTCGCACTGAAGCTTTCTTT. This encodes CASSSFGRTEAFF.